The 11 T cell receptor beta chains below come from one sample, sequenced in a study of blood T cells in healthy people across ages. Through a sample-barcoded 5' primer and a J-beta primer mix, a second PCR was run for 7 to 11 cycles. TCRdb re-derived calls from the 5' RACE reads in MiXCR, one entry per CDR3 protein. The table records 1,500,000 or so distinct CDR3 sequences, approximately 39% of them present only once. Sequencing was carried out using blood. These receptors originate from a young woman in good health.

This clonotype has more than one count but fewer than ten. V and J are TRBV10-3 and TRBJ2-1; weak D call: TRBD1 (6 bases). Germline lookup yields CDR1 ENHRY and CDR2 SYGVKD. V dropped 3 bases and J dropped 5 bases, with 8 bases sitting between them. The CDR3 is made up of 13 amino acids. The CDR3 DNA is TGTGCCATCAGTGACAGGGGCGACAATGAGCAGTTCTTC. Its translation: CAISDRGDNEQFF.

This clonotype was counted only a few times. V is TRBV20-1 and J is TRBJ2-7; maybe TRBD1 (5 bases). The CDR3 contains 15 residues. V lost 3 bases to trimming and J lost 0 bases, with 15 bases between them. Germline V gives CDR1 DFQATT, CDR2 SNEGSKA (reference sequence). For the CDR3, the DNA is TGCAGTGCTAGGGACCTCGACAGAAGCTCCTACGAGCAGTACTTC. Its translation is CSARDLDRSSYEQYF.

In this sample, this clonotype turned up many times. The J gene is TRBJ2-4, the V gene TRBV6-2 or TRBV6-3, with D hard to call. Trimming pared 0 bases from V and 2 bases from J, leaving 8 bases between. This CDR3 is 15 amino acids long. Germline values: CDR1 MNHEY, CDR2 SVGEGT. The CDR3 protein is CASSYSAVSKNIQYF. DNA of the CDR3: TGTGCCAGCAGTTACTCTGCGGTTTCCAAAAACATTCAGTACTTC.

The chain recombines TRBV20-1 with TRBJ2-3, with 8 bases matching TRBD1. The CDR3 is 15 amino acids. After removal of 4 bases from V and 1 base from J, the junction contained 7 bases not matched to a gene. Germline assignment: CDR1 DFQATT and CDR2 SNEGSKA (reference sequence). CDR3 amino acids: CSAKDRGRGTDTQYF. The CDR3 DNA reads as TGCAGTGCTAAAGACAGGGGCAGGGGCACAGATACGCAGTATTTT.

This clonotype was seen ten or more times. The genes are TRBV3-1 and TRBJ2-3, with unresolved D. The V and J ends lost 4 bases and 0 bases respectively, with 5 bases between them. The CDR3 is 13 amino acids. The V gene's germline CDR1 is LGHDT and CDR2 YNNKEL (reference sequence). In DNA form, the CDR3 reads TGTGCCAGCAGCCGGCAGAGCACAGATACGCAGTATTTT. It yields the protein CASSRQSTDTQYF.

This clonotype was counted between two and nine times. The chain is built from TRBV6-4 and TRBJ2-3; TRBD2 matches 11 bases. This CDR3 has 15 residues. From germline, CDR1 is MRHNA and CDR2 SNTAGT. With V trimmed by 6 bases and J by 3 bases, 5 bases remained unmatched. The CDR3 loop reads CASSHTSGSTDTQYF. In DNA form, the CDR3 reads TGTGCCAGCAGCCACACTAGCGGGAGTACAGATACGCAGTATTTT.

CDR3 sequence: CSASPWTGGNTEAFF. Here the CDR3 DNA reads TGCAGTGCTAGTCCCTGGACGGGCGGGAACACTGAAGCTTTCTTT. The chain joins TRBV20-1 to TRBJ1-1; no definite D call. Germline CDR1 DFQATT, CDR2 SNEGSKA (reference sequence). The CDR3 consists of 15 residues. Trimming removed 3 bases at V and 1 base at J, with 15 bases between.

The chain employs TRBV20-1 and TRBJ2-2; 10 bases map to TRBD2. The ends lost 6 bases at V and 5 bases at J; junction bases unmatched: 9. The germline V gene has CDR1 DFQATT and CDR2 SNEGSKA (reference sequence). This CDR3 is 15 amino acids long. In nucleotides, the CDR3 is TGCAGTGCCCCTATGAGTAGCGGGAGGACCGGGGAGCTGTTTTTT. This translates into CSAPMSSGRTGELFF.

This clonotype was counted between two and nine times. The CDR3 here is CASSLDQQEQFF. CDR3 DNA sequence: TGTGCCAGCAGCTTAGACCAGCAAGAGCAGTTCTTC. The chain joins TRBV11-2 to TRBJ2-1; D is undetermined. Trimming removed 0 bases at V and 10 bases at J, with 7 bases between. Germline V gene lookup returns CDR1 SGHAT and CDR2 FQNNGV. The length of the CDR3 is 12 residues.

This chain links TRBV9 with TRBJ2-3; D gene unclear. This CDR3 region has 14 residues. Trimming left V 8 bases short and J 1 base short, with 14 bases between. Germline V gene lookup returns CDR1 SGDLS and CDR2 YYNGEE. The chain's CDR3 is CASSVVEGTDTQYF. CDR3 sequence (DNA): TGTGCCAGTTCGGTGGTTGAGGGCACAGATACGCAGTATTTT.

This clonotype was counted a few times. The chain uses TRBV10-1 and TRBJ1-1; no clear D gene. CDR3 size: 13 residues. V dropped 9 bases and J dropped 0 bases, with 11 bases sitting between them. The germline V gene has CDR1 WNHNN and CDR2 SYGVQD (reference sequence). The CDR3 sequence is CASARRLNTEAFF. CDR3 bases: TGCGCCAGTGCCAGGAGACTGAACACTGAAGCTTTCTTT.